This paragraph reports one T cell receptor (beta chain). The antigen is not known. The PCR ran on 60 Vbeta and 13 Jbeta primers. Some clones are missing from TCRdb's copy, which holds only in-frame ones; the method was immunoSEQ multiplex PCR. This table holds about 130,000 clones, approximately 80% found once. This sample is part of a study of cytomegalovirus exposure and HLA in healthy donors. General study points: Highly shared variants forming one cluster were likely a sequencing artifact. It emerged from a later analysis that several of the most significant clusters appeared to be linked to common viral pathogens.

The receptor's source is a girl aged 2 to 10 in good health and CMV-seronegative. Material for sequencing was PBMCs.

For the CDR3, the DNA is TGTGCCAGCAGCTTTTCAGGGGGCGAGGACACCGGGGAGCTGTTTTTT. Its protein product is CASSFSGGEDTGELFF. The chain employs TRBV11-2 and TRBJ2-2; 8 positions agree with TRBD1. The CDR3 loop spans 16 amino acids. With 3 bases clipped from V and 3 bases from J, the junction kept 6 bases outside the gene matches. Germline V gene data show CDR1 as SGHAT and CDR2 as FQNNGV.